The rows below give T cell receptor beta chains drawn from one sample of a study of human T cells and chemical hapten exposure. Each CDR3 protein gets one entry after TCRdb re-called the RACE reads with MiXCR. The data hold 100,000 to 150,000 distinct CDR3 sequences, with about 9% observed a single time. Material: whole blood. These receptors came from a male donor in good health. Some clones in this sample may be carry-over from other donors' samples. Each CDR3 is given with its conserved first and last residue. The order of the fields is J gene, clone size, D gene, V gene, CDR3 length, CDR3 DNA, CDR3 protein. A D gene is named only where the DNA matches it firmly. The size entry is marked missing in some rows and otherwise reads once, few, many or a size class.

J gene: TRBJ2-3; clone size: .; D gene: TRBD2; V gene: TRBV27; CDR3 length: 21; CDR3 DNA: TGTGCCAGCAGTCGCACCGGACTAGCGGGAGGGCGATCGGGAGGGCCAGATACGCAGTATTTT; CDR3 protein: CASSRTGLAGGRSGGPDTQYF
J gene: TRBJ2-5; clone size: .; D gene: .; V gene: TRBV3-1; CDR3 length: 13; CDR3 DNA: TGTGCCAGCAGCCAAGACACCGGGGAGACCCAGTACTTC; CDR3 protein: CASSQDTGETQYF
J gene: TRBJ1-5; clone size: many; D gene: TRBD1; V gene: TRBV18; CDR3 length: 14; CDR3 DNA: TGTGCCAGCTCACCGGGGACAGGAGATCAGCCCCAGCATTTT; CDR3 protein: CASSPGTGDQPQHF
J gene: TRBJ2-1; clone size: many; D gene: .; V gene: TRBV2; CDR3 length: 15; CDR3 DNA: TGTGCCAGCAGTATGGGTCCCCTTTCCTACAATGAGCAGTTCTTC; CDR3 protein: CASSMGPLSYNEQFF
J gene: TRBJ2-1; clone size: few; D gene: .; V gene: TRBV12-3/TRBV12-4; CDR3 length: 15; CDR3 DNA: TGTGCCAGCAGGGAAGGGCGAAGAGTTTTGGATGAGCAGTTCTTC; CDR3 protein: CASREGRRVLDEQFF
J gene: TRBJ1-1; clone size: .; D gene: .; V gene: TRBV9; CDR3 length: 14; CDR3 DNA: TGTGCCAGCAGCCCACGAGTAGAGAACACTGAAGCTTTCTTT; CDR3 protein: CASSPRVENTEAFF
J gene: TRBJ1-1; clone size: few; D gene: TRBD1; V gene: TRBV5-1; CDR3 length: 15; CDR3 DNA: TGCGCCAGCAGCTGGGGGACAGGGGTGAACACTGAAGCTTTCTTT; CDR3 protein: CASSWGTGVNTEAFF
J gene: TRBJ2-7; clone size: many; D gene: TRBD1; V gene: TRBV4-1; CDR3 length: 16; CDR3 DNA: TGCGCCAGCAGCCCGTTTCAGGGGGCAAATCCCTACGAGCAGTACTTC; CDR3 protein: CASSPFQGANPYEQYF
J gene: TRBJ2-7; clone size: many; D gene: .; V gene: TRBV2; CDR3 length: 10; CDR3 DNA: TGTGCCAGCAGCGAGGGGGGGCAGTACTTC; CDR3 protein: CASSEGGQYF
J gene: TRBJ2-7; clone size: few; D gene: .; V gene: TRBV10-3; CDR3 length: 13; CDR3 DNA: TGTGCCATCAGTCCCGACAGGTCCTACGAGCAGTACTTC; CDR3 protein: CAISPDRSYEQYF
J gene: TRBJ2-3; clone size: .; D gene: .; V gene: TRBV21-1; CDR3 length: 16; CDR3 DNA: TGTGCCAGCAGCAAACGGGCTAGCGGGGCCACAGATACGCAGTATTTT; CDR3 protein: CASSKRASGATDTQYF
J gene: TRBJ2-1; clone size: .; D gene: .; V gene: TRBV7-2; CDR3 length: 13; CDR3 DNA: TGTGCCAGCAGCTTAGCAGTAGTCGGTGAGCAGTTCTTC; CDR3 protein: CASSLAVVGEQFF
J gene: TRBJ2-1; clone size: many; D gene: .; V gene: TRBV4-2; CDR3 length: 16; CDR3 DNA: TGTGCCAGCAGCCCCTTGTTGTCCGGAGATTTGAATGAGCAGTTCTTC; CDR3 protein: CASSPLLSGDLNEQFF
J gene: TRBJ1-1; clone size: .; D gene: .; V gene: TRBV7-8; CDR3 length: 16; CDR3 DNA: TGTGCCAGCAGCCCCCTAATGACAGGAATGAACACTGAAGCTTTCTTT; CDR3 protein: CASSPLMTGMNTEAFF
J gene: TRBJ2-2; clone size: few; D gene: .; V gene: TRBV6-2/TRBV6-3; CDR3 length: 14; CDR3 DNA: TGTGCCAGTTGCGAGGTACCCAACACCGGGGAGCTGTTTTTT; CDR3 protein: CASCEVPNTGELFF
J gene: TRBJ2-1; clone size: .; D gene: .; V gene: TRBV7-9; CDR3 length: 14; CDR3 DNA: TGTGCCAGCAGCATTTCCCAGGGATCGGTTGAGCAGTTCTTC; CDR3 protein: CASSISQGSVEQFF
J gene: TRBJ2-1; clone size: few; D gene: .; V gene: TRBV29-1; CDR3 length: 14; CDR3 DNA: TGCAGCGTTGCGGGTTCGGGAGATGGTTATGAGCAGTTCTTC; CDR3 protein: CSVAGSGDGYEQFF
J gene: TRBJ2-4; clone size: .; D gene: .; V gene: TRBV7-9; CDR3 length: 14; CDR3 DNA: TGTGCCAGCAGTGAGCCCCGGGACGTGAACATTCAGTACTTC; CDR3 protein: CASSEPRDVNIQYF
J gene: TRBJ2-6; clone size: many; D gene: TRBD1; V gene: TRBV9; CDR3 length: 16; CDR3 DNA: TGTGCCAGCAGCGCCTCCACAGGGGCTGGGGCCAACGTCCTGACTTTC; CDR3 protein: CASSASTGAGANVLTF
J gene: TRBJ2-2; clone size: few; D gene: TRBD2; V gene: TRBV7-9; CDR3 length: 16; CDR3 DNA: TGTGCCAGCAGCTCGAACAGCGGGAGGCTCTCCGGGGAGCTGTTTTTT; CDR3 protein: CASSSNSGRLSGELFF
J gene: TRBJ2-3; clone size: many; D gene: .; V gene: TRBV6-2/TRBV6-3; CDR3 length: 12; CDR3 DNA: TGTGCCAGCAGTCAGGGCGCAGATACGCAGTATTTT; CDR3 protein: CASSQGADTQYF
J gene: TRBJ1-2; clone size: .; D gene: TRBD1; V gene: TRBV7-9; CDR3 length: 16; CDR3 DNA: TGTGCCAGCAGCCTAGAGGGGACAGGGTACGACTATGGCTACACCTTC; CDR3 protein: CASSLEGTGYDYGYTF
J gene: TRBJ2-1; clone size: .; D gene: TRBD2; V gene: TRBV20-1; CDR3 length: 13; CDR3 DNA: TGCTCCTACCGGGGGGTCTCCTACAATGAGCAGTTCTTC; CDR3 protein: CSYRGVSYNEQFF
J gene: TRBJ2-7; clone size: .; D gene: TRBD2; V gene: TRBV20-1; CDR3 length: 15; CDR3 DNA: TGCAGTGCGAGCCCCCGACTAGCGGGAGGGTACGAGCAGTACTTC; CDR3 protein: CSASPRLAGGYEQYF
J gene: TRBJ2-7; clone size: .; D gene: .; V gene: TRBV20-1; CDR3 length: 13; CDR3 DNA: TGCAGTGCTAGAGATTCGCCAGCCTACGAGCAGTACTTC; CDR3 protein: CSARDSPAYEQYF
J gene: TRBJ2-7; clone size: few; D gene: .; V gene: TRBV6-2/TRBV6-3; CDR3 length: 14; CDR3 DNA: TGTGCCAGCAGTTACTCGAGGGTCCTCTACGAGCAGTACTTC; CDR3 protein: CASSYSRVLYEQYF
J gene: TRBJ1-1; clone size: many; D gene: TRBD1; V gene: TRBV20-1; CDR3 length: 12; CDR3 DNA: TGCAGCGTTAACAGGGGAGACACTGAAGCTTTCTTT; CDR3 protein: CSVNRGDTEAFF
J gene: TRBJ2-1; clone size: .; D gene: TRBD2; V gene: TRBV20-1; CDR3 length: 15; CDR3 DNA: TGCAGTGCTAGACCCGGGGAGGGCCGGAACAATGAGCAGTTCTTC; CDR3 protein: CSARPGEGRNNEQFF
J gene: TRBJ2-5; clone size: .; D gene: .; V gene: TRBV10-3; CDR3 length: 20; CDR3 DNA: TGTGCCATCAGTGAGTCGAATGTGCGGGGGCAGACCCCCTTCCAAGAGACCCAGTACTTC; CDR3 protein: CAISESNVRGQTPFQETQYF
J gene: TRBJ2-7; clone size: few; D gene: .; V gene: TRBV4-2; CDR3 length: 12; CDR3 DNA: TGTGCCAGCAGCCAAGGGAACGACGAGCAGTACTTC; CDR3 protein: CASSQGNDEQYF
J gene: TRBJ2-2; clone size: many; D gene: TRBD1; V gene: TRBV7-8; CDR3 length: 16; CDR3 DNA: TGTGCCAGCAGCTTACGACGGACAGGGCTCACCGGGGAGCTGTTTTTT; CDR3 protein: CASSLRRTGLTGELFF
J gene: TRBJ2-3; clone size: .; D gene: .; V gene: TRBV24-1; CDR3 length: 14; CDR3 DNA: TGTGCCACCAGTGACCCGGGGGGCACAGATACGCAGTATTTT; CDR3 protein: CATSDPGGTDTQYF
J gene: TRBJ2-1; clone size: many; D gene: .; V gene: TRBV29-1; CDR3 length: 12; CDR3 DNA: TGCAGCGTTGGGGGGCTCCGTATAGGGCAGTTCTTC; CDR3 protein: CSVGGLRIGQFF
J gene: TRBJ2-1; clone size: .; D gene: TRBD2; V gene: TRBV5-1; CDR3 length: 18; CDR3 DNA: TGCGCCAGCAGCTTGGGATGGGCTAGCGGAGGGACCTACAATGAGCAGTTCTTC; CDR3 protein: CASSLGWASGGTYNEQFF
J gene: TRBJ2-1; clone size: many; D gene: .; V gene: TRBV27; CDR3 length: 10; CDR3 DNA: TGTGCCAGCAGTGGGACAGAGCAGTTCTTC; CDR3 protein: CASSGTEQFF
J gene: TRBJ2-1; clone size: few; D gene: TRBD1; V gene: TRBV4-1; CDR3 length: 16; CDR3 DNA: TGCGCCAGCAGCCAGGCCGAGGGGGCTGCTTACAATGAGCAGTTCTTC; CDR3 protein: CASSQAEGAAYNEQFF
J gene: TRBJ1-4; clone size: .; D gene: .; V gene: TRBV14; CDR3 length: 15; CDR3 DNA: TGTGCCAGCAGCCCCCTTCCTTCAACTAATGAAAAACTGTTTTTT; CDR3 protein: CASSPLPSTNEKLFF
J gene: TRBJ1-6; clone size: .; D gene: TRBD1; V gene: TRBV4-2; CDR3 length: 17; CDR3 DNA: TGTGCCAGCAGCCAAGAACCCCGGACAGGGGGGAATTCACCCCTCCACTTT; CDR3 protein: CASSQEPRTGGNSPLHF
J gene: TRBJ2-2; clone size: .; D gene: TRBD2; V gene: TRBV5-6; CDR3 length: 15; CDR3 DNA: TGTGCCAGCTTCTGGACTAGCGGAGACACCGGGGAGCTGTTTTTT; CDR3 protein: CASFWTSGDTGELFF
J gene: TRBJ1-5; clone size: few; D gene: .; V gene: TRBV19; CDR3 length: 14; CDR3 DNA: TGTGCCAGTAGTATAGTCCACAGGGATCAGCCCCAGCATTTT; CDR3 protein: CASSIVHRDQPQHF
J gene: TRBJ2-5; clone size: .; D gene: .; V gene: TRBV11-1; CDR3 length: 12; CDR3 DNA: TGTGCCAGTGCCAAGGGCCGGGAGACCCAGTACTTC; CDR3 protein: CASAKGRETQYF
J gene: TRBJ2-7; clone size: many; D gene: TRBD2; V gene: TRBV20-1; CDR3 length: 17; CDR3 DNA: TGCAGTGCTAGAGACCCGTCTAGTACTGGACTAGACTACGAGCAGTACTTC; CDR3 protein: CSARDPSSTGLDYEQYF
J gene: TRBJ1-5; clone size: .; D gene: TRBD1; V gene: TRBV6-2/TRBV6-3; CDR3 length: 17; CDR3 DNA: TGTGCCAGCAGTTACCGGGACAGGGAATATAGCAATCAGCCCCAGCATTTT; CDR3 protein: CASSYRDREYSNQPQHF
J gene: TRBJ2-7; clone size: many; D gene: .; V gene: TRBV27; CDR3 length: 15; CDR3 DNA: TGTGCCAGCAGTCCCGGGACAAATCTTTTCTACGAGCAGTACTTC; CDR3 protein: CASSPGTNLFYEQYF
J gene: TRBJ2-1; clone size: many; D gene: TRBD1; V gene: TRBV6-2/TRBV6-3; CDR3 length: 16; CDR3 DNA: TGTGCCAGCAGTAACCGACAGGGTAGCTCCTACAATGAGCAGTTCTTC; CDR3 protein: CASSNRQGSSYNEQFF
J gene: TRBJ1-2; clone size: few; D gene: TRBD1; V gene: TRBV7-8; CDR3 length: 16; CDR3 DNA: TGTGCCAGCAGCTTCCTTGGACAGGGGGCCGGCTATGGCTACACCTTC; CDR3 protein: CASSFLGQGAGYGYTF
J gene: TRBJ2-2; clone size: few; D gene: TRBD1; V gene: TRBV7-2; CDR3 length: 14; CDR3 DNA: TGTGCCAGCAGAGACAGGGAGAACACCGGGGAGCTGTTTTTT; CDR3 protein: CASRDRENTGELFF
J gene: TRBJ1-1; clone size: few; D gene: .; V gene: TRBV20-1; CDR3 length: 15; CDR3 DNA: TGCAGTGCTAGTTTAGGGGGGGCGCCGGACACTGAAGCTTTCTTT; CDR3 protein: CSASLGGAPDTEAFF
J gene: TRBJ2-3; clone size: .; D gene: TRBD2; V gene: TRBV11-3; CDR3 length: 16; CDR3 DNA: TGTGCCAGCAGCCCGAGCGGGGGGGCGGGCGCAGATACGCAGTATTTT; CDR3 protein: CASSPSGGAGADTQYF
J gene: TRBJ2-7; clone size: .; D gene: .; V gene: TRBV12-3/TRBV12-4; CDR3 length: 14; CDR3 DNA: TGTGCCAGTCGACTCCGGGGCGCTAACTACGAGCAGTACTTC; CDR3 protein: CASRLRGANYEQYF
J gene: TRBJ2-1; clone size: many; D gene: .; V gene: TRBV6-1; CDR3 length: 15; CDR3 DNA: TGTGCCAGCAGTGAAGAGATGGGACTGGGGAATGAGCAGTTCTTC; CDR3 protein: CASSEEMGLGNEQFF
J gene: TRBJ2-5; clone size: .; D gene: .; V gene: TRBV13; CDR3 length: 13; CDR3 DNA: TGTGCCAGCAGCTTAGGACTAGAAAAGACCCAGTACTTC; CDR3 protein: CASSLGLEKTQYF
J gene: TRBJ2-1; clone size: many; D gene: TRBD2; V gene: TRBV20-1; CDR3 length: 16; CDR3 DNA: TGCAGTGCCCAGACTAGCGGGGGGGCGGTCTACAATGAGCAGTTCTTC; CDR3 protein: CSAQTSGGAVYNEQFF
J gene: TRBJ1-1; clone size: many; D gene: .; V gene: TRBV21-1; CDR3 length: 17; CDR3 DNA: TGTGCCAGCAGCAAAGCTAGGACAGGCCGCCGGAACACTGAAGCTTTCTTT; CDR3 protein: CASSKARTGRRNTEAFF
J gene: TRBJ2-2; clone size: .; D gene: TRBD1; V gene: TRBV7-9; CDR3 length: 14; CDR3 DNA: TGTGCCAGCAGCCAGAGACAGGGAACCGGGGAGCTGTTTTTT; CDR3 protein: CASSQRQGTGELFF
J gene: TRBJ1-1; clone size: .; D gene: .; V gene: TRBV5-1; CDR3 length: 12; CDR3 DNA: TGCGCCAGCAGCTCAGGGTTCAGTGAAGCTTTCTTT; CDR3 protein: CASSSGFSEAFF